The rows below give T cell receptor beta chains drawn from one sample of a study of beta chain features in type 1 diabetes. Measured with immunoSEQ multiplex PCR; TCRdb has only the in-frame clones, and not every one. The sample contains about 620,000 clones, 15% to 18% of which appear only once. Sequencing was performed on naive CD4+ T cells from blood. Every receptor here comes from a man between 18 and 35 years old in good health. CDR3s include the opening cysteine and the closing phenylalanine or tryptophan. Each record gives: D gene, CDR3 length, clone size, V gene, J gene, CDR3 DNA, CDR3 protein. D genes are given only for firm matches. Not all rows give a size; the values are once, few, many and, for expanded clones, a class.

-,15,-,TRBV5-4,TRBJ2-4,TGTGCCAGCAGCGGAGGTGGGTTAGCCAAAAACATTCAGTACTTC,CASSGGGLAKNIQYF
-,15,few,TRBV7-9,TRBJ2-7,TGTGCCAGCAGCTTAGCAAGACGAACCTCCTACGAGCAGTACTTC,CASSLARRTSYEQYF
TRBD1,15,few,TRBV19,TRBJ1-2,TGTGCCAGTAGTGCCCTTTCCACAGGGGAAGGTGGCTACACCTTC,CASSALSTGEGGYTF
TRBD2,17,few,TRBV7-3,TRBJ2-1,TGTGCCAGCAGCTTAACGAGCGGGGGCAACTCCTACAATGAGCAGTTCTTC,CASSLTSGGNSYNEQFF
-,12,few,TRBV30,TRBJ2-7,TGTGCCTGGAAAGCGAGCTCCTACGAGCAGTACTTC,CAWKASSYEQYF
-,16,few,TRBV28,TRBJ2-6,TGTGCCAGCAGGCGGGGTACAGTCTCTGGGGCCAACGTCCTGACTTTC,CASRRGTVSGANVLTF
TRBD2,15,few,TRBV11-2,TRBJ2-3,TGTGCCAGCAGCCGAAGAGCGGGGAGCACAGATACGCAGTATTTT,CASSRRAGSTDTQYF
-,15,-,TRBV18,TRBJ1-5,TGTGCCAGCTCACCTTTGGGTGGTAGCAATCAGCCCCAGCATTTT,CASSPLGGSNQPQHF
-,15,-,TRBV7-9,TRBJ2-2,TGTGCCAGCAGCTTACTTCGAGGGGACACCGGGGAGCTGTTTTTT,CASSLLRGDTGELFF
-,14,few,TRBV28,TRBJ1-1,TGTGCCAGCAGTTTTTATGGGAGGAACACTGAAGCTTTCTTT,CASSFYGRNTEAFF
-,10,few,TRBV20-1,TRBJ2-7,TGCAGTGCTTTTTCCTACGAGCAGTACTTC,CSAFSYEQYF
-,16,-,TRBV6-1,TRBJ1-4,TGTGCCAGCAGTGAAGCAATTAAAGGTTTTAATGAAAAACTGTTTTTT,CASSEAIKGFNEKLFF
TRBD2,15,-,TRBV7-2,TRBJ2-3,TGTGCCAGCAGCTTATTCAGCGGGAGAAGGGATACGCAGTATTTT,CASSLFSGRRDTQYF
-,16,few,TRBV4-2,TRBJ2-7,TGTGCCAGCAGCCAGGTTACAGCCCATACCTTCTACGAGCAGTACTTC,CASSQVTAHTFYEQYF
-,13,few,TRBV2,TRBJ2-7,TGTGCCAGCAGTGAAGTCGGGCCCTACGAGCAGTACTTC,CASSEVGPYEQYF
-,15,-,TRBV18,TRBJ2-1,TGTGCCAGCTCACCACCGCCGGGGAGCTACAATGAGCAGTTCTTC,CASSPPPGSYNEQFF
TRBD2,15,-,TRBV10-3,TRBJ2-3,TGTGCCATCAGCGGTGCGGGAGTAGGGACAGATACGCAGTATTTT,CAISGAGVGTDTQYF
TRBD1,15,-,TRBV28,TRBJ1-6,TGTGCCAGCAGTCCGGGACAGGGTGGAAATTCACCCCTCCACTTT,CASSPGQGGNSPLHF
-,15,-,TRBV10-3,TRBJ2-2,TGTGCCATCAGTGAGCCTCCCCGGGGCACCGGGGAGCTGTTTTTT,CAISEPPRGTGELFF
-,12,-,TRBV2,TRBJ2-1,TGTGCCAGCAGTCTCGGACATCCTGAGCAGTTCTTC,CASSLGHPEQFF
TRBD1,15,-,TRBV7-9,TRBJ1-5,TGTGCCAGCAGCTTCGGGACAGGCCGCAATCAGCCCCAGCATTTT,CASSFGTGRNQPQHF
TRBD1,17,few,TRBV11-2,TRBJ2-3,TGTGCCAGCAGCTTCTATTACCGGGACAGAGGGACAGATACGCAGTATTTT,CASSFYYRDRGTDTQYF
-,13,few,TRBV10-3,TRBJ1-1,TGTGCCACCCAAGGGACGGGGAACACTGAAGCTTTCTTT,CATQGTGNTEAFF
TRBD1,13,-,TRBV4-2,TRBJ2-3,TGTGCCAGCGCCGGACAGGTAAAAGATACGCAGTATTTT,CASAGQVKDTQYF
TRBD2,19,-,TRBV5-1,TRBJ2-1,TGCGCCAGCAGCCCAGGGACTAGCGGGAGGGAGTTCATTAGAGGTGAGCAGTTCTTC,CASSPGTSGREFIRGEQFF
-,18,once,TRBV25-1,TRBJ1-6,TGTGCCAGCAGTGAATGGGACTCCAGGAGCTCCTATAATTCACCCCTCCACTTT,CASSEWDSRSSYNSPLHF
-,13,few,TRBV7-9,TRBJ1-2,TGTGCCAGCAGCTTATTTCCCGGCTATGGCTACACCTTC,CASSLFPGYGYTF
-,13,few,TRBV7-2,TRBJ1-1,TGTGCCAGCAGCTTTTCGAGGGTCACTGAAGCTTTCTTT,CASSFSRVTEAFF
-,13,few,TRBV5-1,TRBJ1-1,TGCGCCAGCAGCTTGACGTTGGACACTGAAGCTTTCTTT,CASSLTLDTEAFF
-,15,-,TRBV18,TRBJ2-1,TGTGCCAGCTCACCCGGCAGGGACGCATCATCGGGGCAGTTCTTC,CASSPGRDASSGQFF
-,14,-,TRBV19,TRBJ2-6,TGTGCCAGTTTTCAGGGCTTTGGGGCCAACGTCCTGACTTTC,CASFQGFGANVLTF
-,13,-,TRBV29-1,TRBJ1-1,TGCAGCGTTGTGAGGAGGTTGAACACTGAAGCTTTCTTT,CSVVRRLNTEAFF
-,15,-,TRBV28,TRBJ2-5,TGTGCCAGCAGTTTATGGTGGCAGGGAGGAGAGACCCAGTACTTC,CASSLWWQGGETQYF
TRBD2,16,few,TRBV5-4,TRBJ2-7,TGTGCCAGCAGCCCCGGGACTAGCGGGAGAACCTACGAGCAGTACTTC,CASSPGTSGRTYEQYF
-,14,few,TRBV27,TRBJ1-2,TGTGCCAGCAGTAAGGGCAGGGCGAACTATGGCTACACCTTC,CASSKGRANYGYTF
-,14,-,TRBV18,TRBJ2-1,TGTGCCAGCTCACGCGAGGGGAGGAACAATGAGCAGTTCTTC,CASSREGRNNEQFF
-,12,-,TRBV11-3,TRBJ1-1,TGTGCCAGCAGTCCCCTTAACACTGAAGCTTTCTTT,CASSPLNTEAFF
-,11,-,TRBV28,TRBJ2-7,TGTGCCAGCAGTGGCAGGGCAGAGCAGTACTTC,CASSGRAEQYF
-,16,-,TRBV9,TRBJ1-2,TGTGCCAGCAGCGCCCAGGGAAACTCCGGGATACGGGGCTACACCTTC,CASSAQGNSGIRGYTF
-,14,few,TRBV5-1,TRBJ2-7,TGCGCCAGCAGCCCTGGACAGCCTTCTTTCGAGCAGTACTTC,CASSPGQPSFEQYF
TRBD1,15,-,TRBV4-3,TRBJ2-7,TGCGCCAGCAGCCAAGATGGACAGGGTGTGAGGGAGCAGTACTTC,CASSQDGQGVREQYF
-,15,-,TRBV5-6,TRBJ2-4,TGTGCCAGCAGCTTGAGGGCTCTAGCCAAAAACATTCAGTACTTC,CASSLRALAKNIQYF
TRBD2,15,few,TRBV11-2,TRBJ2-3,TGTGCCAGCAGCTTAGGTGGCGGGAGGATAGATACGCAGTATTTT,CASSLGGGRIDTQYF
-,17,few,TRBV9,TRBJ2-1,TGTGCCAGCAGCAGGGAAGGAGGGGCGGGCACCTACAATGAGCAGTTCTTC,CASSREGGAGTYNEQFF
TRBD2,16,-,TRBV7-2,TRBJ2-1,TGTGCCAGCAGCTTAGCGCTAGCGGGAGCCTACAATGAGCAGTTCTTC,CASSLALAGAYNEQFF
TRBD1,14,few,TRBV11-2,TRBJ1-2,TGTGCCAGCAGCGCCCGACAGGGAAACTATGGCTACACCTTC,CASSARQGNYGYTF
TRBD1,16,few,TRBV7-2,TRBJ1-2,TGTGCCAGCAGCTTAGGGTCCTTGGGACAGGGGCATGGCTACACCTTC,CASSLGSLGQGHGYTF
TRBD1,18,few,TRBV27,TRBJ1-5,TGTGCCAGCAGTTCTCTCCTCCGGGACAGGCAAAACAATCAGCCCCAGCATTTT,CASSSLLRDRQNNQPQHF
TRBD1,15,few,TRBV7-2,TRBJ1-2,TGTGCCAGCAGCTACGCCGGGACAGGGGCCTATGGCTACACCTTC,CASSYAGTGAYGYTF
TRBD2,17,few,TRBV25-1,TRBJ2-3,TGTGCCAGCAGTGTCGACATAGCGGGGGGCTGGACAGATACGCAGTATTTT,CASSVDIAGGWTDTQYF